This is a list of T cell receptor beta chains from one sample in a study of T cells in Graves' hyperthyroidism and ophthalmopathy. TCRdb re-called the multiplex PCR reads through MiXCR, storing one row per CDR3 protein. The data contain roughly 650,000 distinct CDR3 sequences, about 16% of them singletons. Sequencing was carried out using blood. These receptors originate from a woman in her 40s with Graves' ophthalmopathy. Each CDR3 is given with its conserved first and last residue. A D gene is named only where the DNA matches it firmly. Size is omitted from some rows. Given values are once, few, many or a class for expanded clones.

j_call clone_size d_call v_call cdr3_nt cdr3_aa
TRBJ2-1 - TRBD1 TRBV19 TGTGCCAGTAGGGGACAGGGGGGGACTAGCAGATACAATGAGCAGTTCTTC CASRGQGGTSRYNEQFF
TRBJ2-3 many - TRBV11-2 TGTGCCAGCAGCTTAGGACTCCTAGATACGCAGTATTTT CASSLGLLDTQYF
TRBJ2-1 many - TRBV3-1 TGTGCCAGCAGCCAAACTCTAGCGCCCTACAATGAGCAGTTCTTC CASSQTLAPYNEQFF
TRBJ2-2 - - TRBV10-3 TGTGCCATCGCTAACACCGGGGAGCTGTTTTTT CAIANTGELFF
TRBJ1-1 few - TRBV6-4 TGTGCCAGCAGAAGTTGGACAAATAACACTGAAGCTTTCTTT CASRSWTNNTEAFF
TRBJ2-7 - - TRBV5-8 TGTGCCAGCAGCCCCGGTGGGGTAGTAAGCTCCTACGAGCAGTACTTC CASSPGGVVSSYEQYF
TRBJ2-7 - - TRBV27 TGTGCCAGCAGTGCCTCTAGGGGGACCGCATCCTACGAGCAGTACTTC CASSASRGTASYEQYF
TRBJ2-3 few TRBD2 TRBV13 TGTGCCAGCAGCTTGGGAAAATTTACTAGCGGGAGGCGGAGCACAGATACGCAGTATTTT CASSLGKFTSGRRSTDTQYF
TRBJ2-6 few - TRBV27 TGTGCCAGCAGGCTAACAGGGTCTGGGGCCAACGTCCTGACTTTC CASRLTGSGANVLTF
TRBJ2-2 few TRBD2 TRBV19 TGTGCCAGTAGTATAGGCGGGAGACTCACCGGGGAGCTGTTTTTT CASSIGGRLTGELFF
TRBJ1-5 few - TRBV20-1 TGCAGTGCTAGAGATCACATCGTGAGGTACAATCAGCCCCAGCATTTT CSARDHIVRYNQPQHF
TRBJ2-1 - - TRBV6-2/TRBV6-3 TGTGCCAGCGGTCGTCATGAGCAGTTCTTC CASGRHEQFF
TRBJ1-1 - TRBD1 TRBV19 TGTGCCAGTAGTATTGGACAGGCCTTTACTGAAGCTTTCTTT CASSIGQAFTEAFF
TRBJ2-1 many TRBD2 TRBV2 TGTGCCAGCCTAAAGTCCCAGCGGGAGAGGCTTGGTTATGAGCAGTTCTTC CASLKSQRERLGYEQFF
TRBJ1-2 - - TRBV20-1 TGCAGTGCTAGAGATAGCCCTCTGCAACGGACCTATGGCTACACCTTC CSARDSPLQRTYGYTF
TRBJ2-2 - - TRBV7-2 TGTGCCAGCAGCTTAAGTGCTAGGGGGGCCGGGGAGCTGTTTTTT CASSLSARGAGELFF
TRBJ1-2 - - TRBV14 TGTGCCAGCAGCTCCGCTCCTCCTAGGGATGGCTACACCTTC CASSSAPPRDGYTF
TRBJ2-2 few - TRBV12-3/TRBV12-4 TGTGCCAGCAGTTTCTGGGAAATGGGGGAACTGTTTTTT CASSFWEMGELFF
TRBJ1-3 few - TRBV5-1 TGCGCCAGCAGCCAAGGCTCCAGTATCTCTGGAAACACCATATATTTT CASSQGSSISGNTIYF
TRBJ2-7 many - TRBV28 TGTGCCAGCAGTTTCCAGGTGGAGCCACCCTACGAGCAGTACTTC CASSFQVEPPYEQYF
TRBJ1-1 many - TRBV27 TGTGCCAGCTTCAATTTTTGGGGGACTGAAGCTTTCTTT CASFNFWGTEAFF
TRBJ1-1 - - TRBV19 TGTGCCAGTAGCCACACCAGGCTACCGAACACTGAAGCTTTCTTT CASSHTRLPNTEAFF
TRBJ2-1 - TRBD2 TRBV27 TGTGCCAGCCACAGCAGTTGGCTTTTCGGGTCTTCTAGCGGGAGCAATGAGCAGTTCTTC CASHSSWLFGSSSGSNEQFF
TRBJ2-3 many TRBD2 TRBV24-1 TGTGCCACCAGTGAGCGTACTAGCGGGAGGAGCACAGATACGCAGTATTTT CATSERTSGRSTDTQYF
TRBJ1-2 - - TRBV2 TGTGCCAGCATCACCCCGGGGGGCCGCGGCTACACCTTC CASITPGGRGYTF